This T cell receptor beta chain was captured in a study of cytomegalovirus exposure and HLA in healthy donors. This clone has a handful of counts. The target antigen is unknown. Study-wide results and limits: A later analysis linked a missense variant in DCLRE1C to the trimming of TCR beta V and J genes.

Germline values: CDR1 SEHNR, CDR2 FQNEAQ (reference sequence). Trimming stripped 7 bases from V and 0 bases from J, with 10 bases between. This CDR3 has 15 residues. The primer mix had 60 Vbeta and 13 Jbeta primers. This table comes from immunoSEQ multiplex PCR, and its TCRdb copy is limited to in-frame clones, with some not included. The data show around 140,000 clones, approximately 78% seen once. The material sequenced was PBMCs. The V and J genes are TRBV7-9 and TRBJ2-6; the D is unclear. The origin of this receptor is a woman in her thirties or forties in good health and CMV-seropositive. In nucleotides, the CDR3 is TGTGCCAGCACAAGAAGAGGCTCTGGGGCCAACGTCCTGACTTTC. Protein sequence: CASTRRGSGANVLTF. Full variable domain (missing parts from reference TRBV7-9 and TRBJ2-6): DTGVSQNPRHKITKRGQNVTFRCDPISEHNRLYWYRQTLGQGPEFLTYFQNEAQLEKSRLLSDRFSAERPKGSFSTLEIQRTEQGDSAMYLCASTRRGSGANVLTFGAGSRLTVL.